The rows below give T cell receptor beta chains drawn from one sample of a study of cytomegalovirus exposure and HLA in healthy donors. TCRdb's copy holds only in-frame clones and misses some; the assay was immunoSEQ multiplex PCR. The sample has tens of thousands of clones; about 96% are singletons. The sequencing input was PBMCs. The receptor source for this set is a man between 18 and 29 years old in good health and CMV-seronegative. CDR3s include the opening cysteine and the closing phenylalanine or tryptophan. The order of the fields is V gene, CDR3 length, J gene, CDR3 protein.

v_gene: TRBV7-9
len: 14
j_gene: TRBJ2-7
CDR3aa: CASAGLAPHYEQYF

v_gene: TRBV6-5
len: 14
j_gene: TRBJ2-1
CDR3aa: CASRGQADNDEQFF

v_gene: TRBV5-6
len: 16
j_gene: TRBJ2-7
CDR3aa: CASSLGLAGGLYEQYF

v_gene: TRBV23-1
len: 16
j_gene: TRBJ1-1
CDR3aa: CASSPTQGRKNTEAFF

v_gene: TRBV19
len: 15
j_gene: TRBJ1-2
CDR3aa: CASRRSQGPKGGYTF

v_gene: TRBV4-3
len: 15
j_gene: TRBJ2-1
CDR3aa: CASSQWYPSTDEQFF

v_gene: TRBV15
len: 19
j_gene: TRBJ1-5
CDR3aa: CATSRARQTGTVLNQPQHF

v_gene: TRBV18
len: 15
j_gene: TRBJ2-5
CDR3aa: CASSPRTSDQGTQYF

v_gene: TRBV5-1
len: 15
j_gene: TRBJ1-1
CDR3aa: CASSSGQGLYTEAFF

v_gene: TRBV30
len: 13
j_gene: TRBJ1-5
CDR3aa: CACATGSNQPQHF

v_gene: TRBV15
len: 18
j_gene: TRBJ2-6
CDR3aa: CATSRDPGRQAGANVLTF

v_gene: TRBV27
len: 18
j_gene: TRBJ1-1
CDR3aa: CASSSTTTVSRGNTEAFF

v_gene: TRBV21-1
len: 17
j_gene: TRBJ1-5
CDR3aa: CASSPGQGSYSNQPQHF

v_gene: TRBV6-1
len: 14
j_gene: TRBJ1-2
CDR3aa: CASIGGTGTYGYTF

v_gene: TRBV5-4
len: 12
j_gene: TRBJ1-1
CDR3aa: CASSLAGGEAFF

v_gene: TRBV5-1
len: 18
j_gene: TRBJ2-4
CDR3aa: CASSGGQGEWSAKNIQYF

v_gene: TRBV6-1
len: 19
j_gene: TRBJ2-7
CDR3aa: CASSGGSLGTSGMFYEQYF